Shown below are 7 T cell receptor beta chains from a single sample sequenced in a study of monozygotic twins with inflammatory bowel disease. TCRdb re-called the 5' RACE reads; every CDR3 protein appears as one record, without DNA. This sample's table has roughly 150,000 distinct CDR3 sequences. The specimen sequenced was blood. These receptors all stem from a human donor with ulcerative colitis or Crohn's disease, or a healthy co-twin of an affected twin (not recorded which).

The chain combines TRBV20-1 with TRBJ2-2. Germline-derived CDR1 and CDR2 are DFQATT and SNEGSKA (reference sequence). This CDR3 contains 13 residues. The CDR3 sequence is CSARDKNTGELFF.

CDR3 sequence: CASSLSTMNEQFF. The chain joins TRBV7-6 to TRBJ2-1. Germline CDR1 SGHVS, CDR2 FNYEAQ. The CDR3 spans 13 residues.

The chain carries TRBV29-1 and TRBJ1-4; TCRdb's assignment of TRBD1 cannot be checked, as there is no DNA. The V gene's germline CDR1 is SQVTM and CDR2 ANQGSEA. The CDR3 contains 14 residues. CDR3 residues: CSTWTGARGEKLFF.

V usage is TRBV5-1 and J usage is TRBJ2-5. Germline V gives CDR1 SGHRS, CDR2 YFSETQ. CDR3 length equals 13 residues. This CDR3 is CASSVGVQETQYF.

CDR3 region: CASSFQGTPGTEAFF. The chain is built from TRBV7-9 and TRBJ1-1; TCRdb returns TRBD1, unconfirmable since there is no DNA. The CDR3 has 15 amino acids. Germline values: CDR1 SEHNR, CDR2 FQNEAQ (reference sequence).

The rearrangement links TRBV3-1 to TRBJ2-5; checking the TCRdb D call of TRBD2 is not possible without DNA. The CDR3 loop spans 16 amino acids. CDR1 is LGHDT, CDR2 YNNKEL, per germline (reference sequence). CDR3 in amino acids: CASSQGLGATEETQYF.

The chain uses TRBV7-2 and TRBJ2-7; TCRdb selects TRBD1, and the lack of DNA leaves this call unchecked. CDR3 length: 15 amino acids. Germline V lookup: CDR1 SGHTA, CDR2 FQGNSA. CDR3 protein: CASSRDRQSFGEQYF.